These 29 T cell receptor beta chains came from one sample sequenced in a study of response to subunit inactivated influenza vaccine. In TCRdb, the RT-PCR reads were re-called with MiXCR into one record per CDR3 protein. The repertoire has some 500,000 distinct CDR3 sequences, approximately 15% of them found once; the top ten carry 3% to 3.5%. Sequencing used CD4+ T cells sorted from PBMCs, obtained around 25 months after vaccination. The receptor set was obtained from a man aged 45-69 years who received an inactivated influenza vaccine.

This rearrangement joins TRBV11-1 to TRBJ2-1; possibly TRBD2 for D (6 bases). This CDR3 spans 15 amino acids. Germline assignment: CDR1 SGHAT and CDR2 FQDESV (reference sequence). Trimming took off 5 bases at V and 6 bases at J, with 17 bases between the two ends. CDR3 DNA sequence: TGTGCCAGCAGCCCCGGTGGGGGGTTCAGCAATGAGCAGTTCTTC. Translating gives CASSPGGGFSNEQFF.

The chain is built from TRBV5-1 and TRBJ2-5; TRBD2 matches at 10 bases. The trim removed 4 bases at V and 4 bases at J, leaving 4 bases unmatched. The CDR3 spans 14 residues. Germline V gene lookup returns CDR1 SGHRS and CDR2 YFSETQ. The CDR3 DNA reads as TGCGCCAGCAGCAGGGGACTAGCGTCAGAGACCCAGTACTTC. Translated, it gives CASSRGLASETQYF. Combining the CDR3 with reference TRBV5-1 and TRBJ2-5 gives the whole variable domain KAGVTQTPRYLIKTRGQQVTLSCSPISGHRSVSWYQQTPGQGLQFLFEYFSETQRNKGNFPGRFSGRQFSNSRSEMNVSTLELGDSALYLCASSRGLASETQYFGPGTRLLVL.

This clonotype was counted only a few times. The CDR3 loop is CASSPGRSNSPLHF. The CDR3 coding sequence is TGTGCCAGCAGCCCTGGAAGAAGTAATTCACCCCTCCACTTT. The rearrangement links TRBV4-2 to TRBJ1-6; D is uncertain. This CDR3 is built from 14 residues. CDR1 and CDR2 from the germline V gene are LGHNA and YNFKEQ. Trimming pared 4 bases from V and 6 bases from J, leaving 10 bases between.

There are a few counts of this clonotype. V gene TRBV29-1 combines with J gene TRBJ1-4; D is ambiguous. The V gene's germline CDR1 is SQVTM and CDR2 ANQGSEA. V shed 0 bases and J shed 6 bases, with 8 bases lying between them. The CDR3 length is 13 residues. The CDR3 loop reads CSVEEGSDEKLFF. The CDR3 DNA is TGCAGCGTTGAAGAGGGGAGTGATGAAAAACTGTTTTTT.

The rearrangement links TRBV7-2 to TRBJ2-3; no reliable D call. The germline V and J ends were trimmed by 4 bases and 8 bases, with 7 bases remaining between them. Germline loops: CDR1 SGHTA, CDR2 FQGNSA. The CDR3 totals 11 residues. CDR3 loop: CASSSALTQYF. The CDR3 coding sequence is TGTGCCAGCAGCTCAGCCCTTACGCAGTATTTT.

A few counts support this clonotype. This rearrangement joins TRBV29-1 to TRBJ2-1; 10 bases are a match to TRBD2. Unmatched junction bases numbered 4, after V lost 5 bases and J lost 6 bases. Per the germline V gene, CDR1 is SQVTM and CDR2 is ANQGSEA. There are 13 residues in the CDR3. The CDR3 nucleotides are TGCAGCGTTAGCGGGAGGGCTTTCAATGAGCAGTTCTTC. It translates to CSVSGRAFNEQFF.

The J gene is TRBJ2-7, the V gene TRBV10-3; no reliable D call. The V gene lost 2 bases and the J gene lost 1 base, with 12 bases spanning the gap. This CDR3 has 15 residues. Germline lookup yields CDR1 ENHRY and CDR2 SYGVKD. As DNA, the CDR3 is TGTGCCATCAGTGAGAGGCCAGCCAGATCCTACGAGCAGTACTTC. Translation: CAISERPARSYEQYF.

The chain recombines TRBV3-1 with TRBJ2-7; D is ambiguous. CDR1 LGHDT and CDR2 YNNKEL come from the germline V gene (reference sequence). This CDR3 region has 16 residues. The V end lost 1 base, the J end lost 3 bases, and 16 bases lay between the germline ends. The CDR3 DNA is TGTGCCAGCAGCCAAGGCAATCCAATGACGTACTACGAGCAGTACTTC. Its protein product is CASSQGNPMTYYEQYF.

The chain combines TRBV27 with TRBJ2-6, with 10 positions matching TRBD1. Trimming at V came to 7 bases and at J to 2 bases, leaving 14 bases not matched to a gene. The CDR3 sequence is 19 residues long. The germline V gene encodes CDR1 MNHEY and CDR2 SMNVEV (reference sequence). CDR3: CASTSRRDRGSPGANVLTF. CDR3 in DNA: TGTGCCAGCACCTCTAGGAGGGACAGGGGTTCTCCTGGGGCCAACGTCCTGACTTTC.

This clonotype has only a few counts. The rearrangement links TRBV5-1 to TRBJ1-2, with a weak D call TRBD1 (6 bases). The CDR3 sequence is 14 residues long. Trimming removed 0 bases from V and 7 bases from J, with 13 bases in between. Germline CDR1 SGHRS, CDR2 YFSETQ. CDR3: CASSLAQGTGGYTF. In DNA, the CDR3 is TGCGCCAGCAGCTTGGCCCAGGGGACGGGTGGCTACACCTTC.

The rearrangement uses TRBV10-3 and TRBJ2-7; D is undetermined. Germline V gene lookup returns CDR1 ENHRY and CDR2 SYGVKD. The CDR3 loop spans 12 amino acids. Trimming took off 6 bases at V and 5 bases at J, with 11 bases between the two ends. CDR3 in DNA: TGTGCCATCAGCCCCAACGTGGACGAGCAGTACTTC. This translates into CAISPNVDEQYF.

The gene calls are TRBV6-5 and TRBJ1-2; 7 nucleotides line up with TRBD1. The CDR3 contains 19 residues. V dropped 4 bases and J dropped 1; count of bases not matched to a gene: 18. Germline V lookup: CDR1 MNHEY, CDR2 SVGAGI. The CDR3 DNA follows: TGTGCCAGCAGTTCCCAAAAGGTCCACTGGGACAGAGTTAACTATGGCTACACCTTC. Amino acid sequence: CASSSQKVHWDRVNYGYTF.

V usage is TRBV6-6 and J usage is TRBJ1-3, with D unresolved. The CDR3 sequence is 12 residues long. Germline V CDR1 and CDR2: MNHNY, SVGAGI (reference sequence). V shed 2 bases and J shed 4 bases, with 3 bases lying between them. This chain's CDR3 is CASSYEGNTIYF. CDR3 nucleotide sequence: TGTGCCAGCAGTTACGAAGGAAACACCATATATTTT.

J is TRBJ2-1 and V is TRBV29-1, with TRBD1 matching over 10 bases. V lost 6 bases, J lost 7 bases, and 6 bases stayed unmatched. The CDR3 length is 13 residues. From germline, CDR1 is SQVTM and CDR2 ANQGSEA. CDR3 protein: CSVGQGRRNEQFF. The CDR3 coding sequence is TGCAGCGTGGGACAGGGGAGGAGGAATGAGCAGTTCTTC.

The V call is TRBV6-1, the J call TRBJ2-7; no clear D. From germline, CDR1 is MNHNS and CDR2 SASEGT. Trimming left V 5 bases short and J 0 bases short, with 11 bases between. The CDR3 is made up of 14 amino acids. The CDR3 is CASSTDGRSYEQYF. The CDR3 DNA follows: TGTGCCAGCAGTACGGACGGACGCTCCTACGAGCAGTACTTC.

Ten or more counts support this clonotype. The rearrangement links TRBV3-1 to TRBJ2-1; tentatively, D is TRBD2 (5 bases). This CDR3 is built from 14 residues. Between the trimmed V and J ends, which lost 1 base and 9 bases, there was a span of 13 bases. Germline lookup yields CDR1 LGHDT and CDR2 YNNKEL (reference sequence). Here the CDR3 DNA reads TGTGCCAGCAGCCAAGGATCCCGGGGAGTTGAGCAGTTCTTC. This gives the protein CASSQGSRGVEQFF.

This clonotype was picked up a small number of times. The chain employs TRBV20-1 and TRBJ1-1; D not resolved. The germline V and J ends were trimmed by 3 bases and 12 bases, with 17 bases remaining between them. Per germline, CDR1 DFQATT and CDR2 SNEGSKA (reference sequence). The CDR3 covers 12 residues. CDR3 nucleotides: TGCAGTGCTAGCTTCCGGACCGGTGTTTCTTTCTTT. Translated: CSASFRTGVSFF.

At least ten counts were recorded for this clonotype. The rearrangement joins TRBV7-9 to TRBJ1-4, with 9 bases lining up with TRBD1. The trim removed 0 bases at V and 5 bases at J, leaving 1 base unmatched. This CDR3 contains 15 residues. CDR1 and CDR2 from the germline V gene are SEHNR and FQNEAQ (reference sequence). The CDR3 protein is CASSLAGTGNEKLFF. CDR3 coding DNA: TGTGCCAGCAGCTTAGCCGGGACAGGGAATGAAAAACTGTTTTTT.

CDR3 in amino acids: CASSEISLAKNIQYF. The CDR3 DNA reads as TGTGCCAGCAGTGAAATATCACTAGCCAAAAACATTCAGTACTTC. This rearrangement joins TRBV2 to TRBJ2-4; D remains ambiguous. The CDR3 spans 15 residues. Trimming took off 2 bases at V and 0 bases at J, with 8 bases between the two ends. Germline values: CDR1 SNHLY, CDR2 FYNNEI.

This clonotype was recorded at least ten times. The J gene is TRBJ1-6, the V gene TRBV7-2, with a weak D call TRBD1 (5 bases). V was trimmed by 0 bases and J by 9 bases, leaving 9 bases between them. CDR1 and CDR2 (germline): SGHTA, FQGNSA. The CDR3 runs 14 residues. The CDR3 sequence is CASSLARQGSPLHF. CDR3 sequence (DNA): TGTGCCAGCAGCTTAGCGCGTCAGGGTTCACCCCTCCACTTT.

V usage is TRBV5-1 and J usage is TRBJ1-4; 8 bases line up with TRBD1. CDR1 is SGHRS, CDR2 YFSETQ, per germline. This CDR3 is built from 16 residues. Trimming took 4 bases from V and 2 from J; bases not matched to a gene: 7. The DNA of the CDR3 is TGCGCCAGCAGCATATATGCAGGGGGCACTAATGAAAAACTGTTTTTT. Translating gives CASSIYAGGTNEKLFF.

The table lists this clonotype with a few counts. The chain links TRBV7-2 to TRBJ2-7, with D possibly matching TRBD2 (5 bases). This CDR3 comprises 16 residues. Trimming stripped 5 bases from V and 4 bases from J, with 21 bases between. Germline CDR1 is SGHTA and CDR2 is FQGNSA. The CDR3 DNA reads TGTGCCAGCAGCAGAAGCCGGGGTAGCCCACCATACGAGCAGTACTTC. This translates into CASSRSRGSPPYEQYF.

V gene TRBV4-2 combines with J gene TRBJ2-7; 7 bases match TRBD1. Trimming removed 2 bases from V and 0 bases from J; junction bases left unmatched: 1. The CDR3 covers 14 residues. Germline CDR1 is LGHNA and CDR2 is YNFKEQ. CDR3 amino acids: CASSQRTGSYEQYF. The CDR3 DNA follows: TGTGCCAGCAGCCAACGGACAGGCTCCTACGAGCAGTACTTC.

The gene calls are TRBV5-6 and TRBJ2-3; D gene uncertain. Trimming cost V 2 bases and J 7 bases, with 8 bases left between them. The CDR3 spans 12 residues. Per germline, CDR1 SGHDT and CDR2 YYEEEE. CDR3 protein: CASSFLGNTQYF. DNA of the CDR3: TGTGCCAGCAGCTTTTTGGGCAATACGCAGTATTTT. Filled out from reference TRBV5-6 and TRBJ2-3, the complete variable domain reads DAGVTQSPTHLIKTRGQQVTLRCSPKSGHDTVSWYQQALGQGPQFIFQYYEEEERQRGNFPDRFSGHQFPNYSSELNVNALLLGDSALYLCASSFLGNTQYFGPGTRLTVL.

This clonotype appeared a few times. The chain couples TRBV2 to TRBJ1-1; D may be TRBD1 (5 bases). This CDR3 contains 14 residues. The germline V gene encodes CDR1 SNHLY and CDR2 FYNNEI. The V and J ends lost 5 bases and 1 base respectively, with 11 bases between them. Here the CDR3 DNA reads TGTGCCAGCAGTTGGGGACTCCGGAACACTGAAGCTTTCTTT. It encodes CASSWGLRNTEAFF. Using reference TRBV2 and TRBJ1-1 for the parts outside the CDR3, the full variable domain is EPEVTQTPSHQVTQMGQEVILRCVPISNHLYFYWYRQILGQKVEFLVSFYNNEISEKSEIFDDQFSVERPDGSNFTLKIRSTKLEDSAMYFCASSWGLRNTEAFFGQGTRLTVV.

This clonotype was recorded at least ten times. This chain links TRBV4-2 with TRBJ1-3; a possible D gene is TRBD1 (5 bases). The germline gives CDR1 LGHNA, CDR2 YNFKEQ. CDR3 length: 16 amino acids. The V end lost 2 bases, the J end lost 1 base, and 12 bases lay between the germline ends. CDR3 nucleotide sequence: TGTGCCAGCAGCCAATTATACGACAGATCTGGAAACACCATATATTTT. Its translation: CASSQLYDRSGNTIYF.

In its sample, this clonotype was seen a few times. The chain couples TRBV2 to TRBJ2-7, with TRBD1 matching 7 bases. The CDR3 contains 16 residues. V trimming: 4 bases; J trimming: 2 bases; junction bases outside the gene matches: 11. Germline values: CDR1 SNHLY, CDR2 FYNNEI. The CDR3 coding sequence is TGTGCCAGCAGTGGACCCGGGACAGTACCCCCCTACGAGCAGTACTTC. It specifies CASSGPGTVPPYEQYF. Drawing the rest from reference TRBV2 and TRBJ2-7, the complete variable domain is EPEVTQTPSHQVTQMGQEVILRCVPISNHLYFYWYRQILGQKVEFLVSFYNNEISEKSEIFDDQFSVERPDGSNFTLKIRSTKLEDSAMYFCASSGPGTVPPYEQYFGPGTRLTVT.

This chain joins TRBV24-1 and TRBJ2-1, with D maybe TRBD2 (6 bases). The germline V gene has CDR1 KGHDR and CDR2 SFDVKD. Trimming removed 3 bases from V and 6 bases from J, with 17 bases in between. The CDR3 extends over 16 amino acids. The CDR3 DNA reads TGTGCCACCAGTGATGCCTCTAGCGAGTCCCTCAATGAGCAGTTCTTC. It yields the protein CATSDASSESLNEQFF.

The chain has TRBV6-1 and TRBJ2-2; 8 bases map to TRBD2. This CDR3 comprises 15 residues. Unmatched junction bases numbered 7, after V lost 6 bases and J lost 4 bases. The germline CDR1 and CDR2 sequences are MNHNS and SASEGT. As DNA, the CDR3 is TGTGCCAGCAGGATAGCGGGATCGGGCACCGGGGAGCTGTTTTTT. Amino acids: CASRIAGSGTGELFF.